Below are 29 T cell receptor beta chains sequenced from a single sample in a study of blood T cell repertoires in COVID-19. Libraries were prepared by immunoSEQ multiplex PCR; TCRdb keeps only in-frame clonotypes and omits some of them. This sample yields under 150,000 clones, of which 85% to 90% are seen a single time; just over 3% belongs to the top ten. Sample: peripheral blood. The receptor set was obtained from a woman aged 55-69 years with active COVID-19.

The chain links TRBV10-3 to TRBJ2-7, with 13 bases aligning to TRBD2. The trim removed 6 bases at V and 6 bases at J, leaving 2 bases unmatched. CDR1 is ENHRY and CDR2 is SYGVKD in the germline V gene. The CDR3 is 13 amino acids. CDR3 DNA sequence: TGTGCCATCAGCAGACTAGCGGGAGGCGAGCAGTACTTC. Amino acid sequence: CAISRLAGGEQYF.

This chain uses TRBV5-8 with TRBJ1-1, with 9 positions matching TRBD1. The CDR3 consists of 16 residues. Trimming removed 5 bases from V and 1 base from J; junction bases left unmatched: 9. CDR1 SGHTS and CDR2 YDEGEE come from the germline V gene. The CDR3 loop is CASSFGQGLPNTEAFF. CDR3 in DNA: TGTGCCAGCAGTTTTGGACAGGGGTTACCGAACACTGAAGCTTTCTTT.

The chain employs TRBV7-9 and TRBJ2-1; no definite D call. Germline CDR1 and CDR2: SEHNR and FQNEAQ (reference sequence). This CDR3 has 12 residues. Deletions cut 2 bases from V and 7 bases from J, with 6 bases between. The CDR3 sequence is CASSLIENEQFF. As DNA, the CDR3 is TGTGCCAGCAGCTTAATAGAGAATGAGCAGTTCTTC. The complete variable domain, with remaining parts taken from reference TRBV7-9 and TRBJ2-1, reads DTGVSQNPRHKITKRGQNVTFRCDPISEHNRLYWYRQTLGQGPEFLTYFQNEAQLEKSRLLSDRFSAERPKGSFSTLEIQRTEQGDSAMYLCASSLIENEQFFGPGTRLTVL.

The chain is built from TRBV5-6 and TRBJ2-3; D is possibly TRBD2 (6 bases). Trimming took 4 bases from V and 4 from J, leaving 16 bases between them. This CDR3 region has 15 residues. CDR1 is SGHDT, CDR2 YYEEEE, per germline. The CDR3 region has the DNA TGTGCCAGCAGCCCTGACGGGAGCATCGCAGATACGCAGTATTTT. It encodes CASSPDGSIADTQYF.

The chain combines TRBV4-1 with TRBJ1-1; D is unclear. Trimming pared 1 base from V and 1 base from J, leaving 13 bases between. Germline CDR1 reads MGHRA; CDR2 reads YSYEKL. This CDR3 spans 16 amino acids. The CDR3 region is CASSQVVRQPNTEAFF. The CDR3 coding sequence is TGCGCCAGCAGCCAAGTTGTCAGGCAGCCGAACACTGAAGCTTTCTTT.

CDR3 DNA sequence: TGTGCCAGCAGGGGGACAGGTAGCTACAATGAGCAGTTCTTC. Translating it yields CASRGTGSYNEQFF. This sequence joins TRBV28 and TRBJ2-1, with 8 bases that match TRBD1. The CDR3 runs 14 residues. CDR1 is MDHEN, CDR2 SYDVKM, per germline. Trimming cost V 6 bases and J 3 bases; bases outside gene matches: 4.

V usage is TRBV3-1 (or the pseudogene TRBV3-2) and J usage is TRBJ2-6; 7 bases fit TRBD2. Germline CDR1 is LGHDT and CDR2 is YNNKEL (reference sequence). J was trimmed by 0 bases and V by 1 base; bases with no gene match: 3. CDR3 length: 17 residues. The CDR3 DNA is TGTGCCAGCAGCCAAGCGGGGGGACCCTCTGGGGCCAACGTCCTGACTTTC. This gives the protein CASSQAGGPSGANVLTF.

The chain employs TRBV30 and TRBJ2-2; 10 nucleotides line up with TRBD2. V was clipped by 2 bases and J by 6 bases; unmatched bases: 6. Germline CDR1 is GTSNPN and CDR2 is SVGIG (reference sequence). This CDR3 region has 15 residues. The DNA of the CDR3 is TGTGCCTGGAGTCCGAGCGGGAGGGCCGCCGGGGAGCTGTTTTTT. Protein: CAWSPSGRAAGELFF.

The chain couples TRBV7-3 to TRBJ2-1; TRBD2 matches 10 bases. Losses at the gene ends were 2 bases for V and 6 bases for J; bases not matched to a gene: 4. Germline lookup yields CDR1 SGHTA and CDR2 FQGTGA. The CDR3 is 15 residues long. In nucleotides, the CDR3 is TGTGCCAGCAGCTTAGGAAGGACTAGCGGCAATGAGCAGTTCTTC. Protein: CASSLGRTSGNEQFF.

V usage is TRBV20-1 and J usage is TRBJ2-3; perhaps TRBD1 as D (6 bases). Looked up from germline, CDR1 is DFQATT and CDR2 is SNEGSKA (reference sequence). Deletions cut 4 bases from V and 13 bases from J, with 15 bases between. This CDR3 comprises 11 residues. CDR3: CSAIRTDKEYF. DNA for the CDR3: TGCAGTGCTATTAGGACAGACAAAGAGTATTTT.

The chain employs TRBV6-6 and TRBJ2-3; D is possibly TRBD1 (5 bases). The ends were cut back, 0 bases at V and 5 bases at J, with 12 bases in the middle. Per the germline V gene, CDR1 is MNHNY and CDR2 is SVGAGI (reference sequence). This CDR3 region has 15 residues. The CDR3 reads CASSYSAGLRDTQYF. The CDR3 DNA sequence: TGTGCCAGCAGTTACTCGGCAGGGTTGAGAGATACGCAGTATTTT.

This rearrangement joins TRBV6-2 or TRBV6-3 to TRBJ2-4; 8 bases are shared with TRBD2. J was trimmed by 8 bases and V by 4 bases; bases with no gene match: 10. Germline CDR1 and CDR2: MNHEY and SVGEGT. The CDR3 sequence is 15 residues long. The CDR3 DNA sequence: TGTGCCAGCAGTTCCGCCGGGACTAGAAGTCACATTCAGTACTTC. It yields the protein CASSSAGTRSHIQYF.

The chain employs TRBV10-3 and TRBJ2-3, with 11 positions matching TRBD2. With V trimmed by 6 bases and J by 2 bases, 7 bases remained unmatched. CDR3 length: 16 residues. Per the germline V gene, CDR1 is ENHRY and CDR2 is SYGVKD. The DNA of the CDR3 is TGTGCCATCAGGGCACTAGCGGGAGACCTCACAGATACGCAGTATTTT. The encoded protein is CAIRALAGDLTDTQYF.

The rearrangement joins TRBV7-5 to TRBJ2-7; the table's TRBD2 call for D was not verified on the DNA. TRBV7-5 is recorded as a pseudogene. The CDR3 has 15 residues. The CDR3 loop reads CVRSLDLARLYEQYF. The CDR3 nucleotides are TGTGTCAGAAGCTTAGATCTAGCGAGGCTATACGAGCAGTACTTC.

V is TRBV29-1 and J is TRBJ2-3; TRBD1 might be the D (6 bases). Trimming stripped 3 bases from V and 0 bases from J, with 19 bases between. The CDR3 totals 17 residues. CDR1 and CDR2 (germline): SQVTM, ANQGSEA. CDR3 loop: CSVDLTGPGQSTDTQYF. The CDR3 nucleotides read TGCAGCGTTGACCTAACCGGGCCGGGACAAAGCACAGATACGCAGTATTTT.

The rearrangement uses TRBV6-2 or TRBV6-3 and TRBJ2-7; D call uncertain. With 2 bases removed from V and 7 bases from J, the gap between germline ends came to 9 bases. Germline V gives CDR1 MNHEY, CDR2 SVGEGT. The CDR3 loop spans 12 amino acids. The CDR3 reads CASSYPNLEQYF. The CDR3 DNA sequence: TGTGCCAGCAGTTACCCGAACCTAGAGCAGTACTTC.

This clone was counted between two and nine times. The chain uses TRBV25-1 and TRBJ1-1, with D possibly TRBD1 on 5 matching bases. Germline values: CDR1 MGHDK, CDR2 SYGVNS. The CDR3 extends over 14 amino acids. Trimming shortened V by 6 bases and J by 0 bases, and 11 bases separated the two germline ends. The CDR3 bases are TGTGCCAGCAGCGAGACAGTATTGAACACTGAAGCTTTCTTT. Amino acid sequence: CASSETVLNTEAFF.

This rearrangement joins TRBV7-9 to TRBJ1-1, with D unresolved. The CDR3 loop spans 13 amino acids. Looked up from germline, CDR1 is SEHNR and CDR2 is FQNEAQ (reference sequence). Between the trimmed V and J ends, which lost 5 bases and 2 bases, there was a span of 9 bases. CDR3 in amino acids: CASSQQLNTEAFF. The CDR3 coding sequence is TGTGCCAGCAGCCAACAGCTTAACACTGAAGCTTTCTTT.

V usage is TRBV27 and J usage is TRBJ2-3, with 14 bases aligning to TRBD2. The V gene end was trimmed by 6 bases and the J gene end by 3 bases; junction bases not matched to a gene: 11. Germline CDR1 is MNHEY and CDR2 is SMNVEV (reference sequence). The CDR3 length is 18 residues. CDR3 DNA sequence: TGTGCCAGCAGCCAGACTAGCGGGAGGGCGAAAAGGACAGATACGCAGTATTTT. Translating gives CASSQTSGRAKRTDTQYF.

The chain uses TRBV7-2 and TRBJ2-1; the match to TRBD2 covers 10 bases. Germline V gene data show CDR1 as SGHTA and CDR2 as FQGNSA. CDR3 length equals 16 residues. V gave up 5 bases and J gave up 4 bases; unmatched junction bases: 8. The CDR3 reads CASSPRTSGTYNEQFF. The DNA of the CDR3 is TGTGCCAGCAGCCCCCGGACTAGCGGAACTTACAATGAGCAGTTCTTC.

The CDR3 coding sequence is TGCGCCAGCAGCCAAGGGGGAGGATCCGGCTACGAGCAGTACTTC. It specifies CASSQGGGSGYEQYF. This rearrangement joins TRBV4-1 to TRBJ2-7; D may be TRBD2 (6 bases). The CDR3 extends over 15 amino acids. V lost 1 base to trimming and J lost 3 bases, with 13 bases between them. CDR1 MGHRA and CDR2 YSYEKL come from the germline V gene.

This rearrangement joins TRBV9 to TRBJ1-6; D is possibly TRBD1 (6 bases). The CDR3 sequence is 16 residues long. Germline lookup yields CDR1 SGDLS and CDR2 YYNGEE. Between the trimmed V and J ends, which lost 3 bases and 7 bases, there was a span of 17 bases. The CDR3 reads CASSAQPGHENSPLHF. DNA for the CDR3: TGTGCCAGCAGCGCACAACCGGGACACGAAAATTCACCCCTCCACTTT.

This chain connects TRBV13 to TRBJ2-7, with 8 positions matching TRBD2. CDR3 length equals 14 residues. Looked up from germline, CDR1 is PRHDT and CDR2 is FYEKMQ (reference sequence). Trimming cost V 6 bases and J 2 bases; bases outside gene matches: 6. Here the CDR3 DNA reads TGTGCCAGCAGTTCCGGGACTAGGACCTACGAGCAGTACTTC. Its protein product is CASSSGTRTYEQYF.

The V call is TRBV28, the J call TRBJ1-2; perhaps TRBD1 as D (6 bases). Trimming stripped 4 bases from V and 6 bases from J, with 15 bases between. Germline values: CDR1 MDHEN, CDR2 SYDVKM. The CDR3 is made up of 14 amino acids. CDR3 nucleotide sequence: TGTGCCAGCAGTTCCCCCTTCAAGGGGGATGGCTACACCTTC. It is translated as CASSSPFKGDGYTF.

The J gene is TRBJ1-1, the V gene TRBV4-3; TRBD1 matches at 7 bases. Germline CDR1 reads LGHNA; CDR2 reads YSLEER. V was pared by 2 bases and J by 7 bases, with 7 bases of the junction left unmatched. The CDR3 extends over 14 amino acids. CDR3 protein: CASSQSTGTDEAFF. CDR3 coding DNA: TGCGCCAGCAGCCAATCGACCGGGACAGATGAAGCTTTCTTT.

This chain links TRBV7-9 with TRBJ2-1; 9 nucleotides agree with TRBD1. The CDR3 sequence is 15 residues long. Germline trimming cut 8 bases from V and 6 bases from J; bases unmatched to any gene: 11. Germline V gene lookup returns CDR1 SEHNR and CDR2 FQNEAQ (reference sequence). CDR3 region: CASQTGTGYANEQFF. In DNA form, the CDR3 reads TGTGCCAGCCAAACCGGGACAGGGTACGCCAATGAGCAGTTCTTC. Based on the CDR3 plus reference TRBV7-9 and TRBJ2-1, the full variable domain is DTGVSQNPRHKITKRGQNVTFRCDPISEHNRLYWYRQTLGQGPEFLTYFQNEAQLEKSRLLSDRFSAERPKGSFSTLEIQRTEQGDSAMYLCASQTGTGYANEQFFGPGTRLTVL.

This chain joins TRBV9 and TRBJ2-1, with 14 positions matching TRBD2. With 0 bases clipped from V and 7 bases from J, the junction kept 12 bases outside the gene matches. The CDR3 spans 19 residues. The V gene's germline CDR1 is SGDLS and CDR2 YYNGEE. This CDR3 reads CASSVGSLPGLAGANEQFF. The DNA of the CDR3 is TGTGCCAGCAGCGTAGGATCCCTGCCGGGACTAGCGGGAGCTAATGAGCAGTTCTTC.

The V gene is TRBV28, the J gene TRBJ1-2; tentatively, D is TRBD1 (5 bases). The CDR3 sequence is 13 residues long. Germline CDR1 and CDR2: MDHEN and SYDVKM. Deletions cut 6 bases from V and 4 bases from J, with 12 bases between. In DNA, the CDR3 is TGTGCCAGCAGCTTGCAGGGTTCCTATGGCTACACCTTC. Its translation: CASSLQGSYGYTF.

This chain connects TRBV7-9 to TRBJ2-5, with D possibly being TRBD2 (6 bases). The CDR3 length is 15 residues. Germline CDR1 is SEHNR and CDR2 is FQNEAQ (reference sequence). Deletions cut 3 bases from V and 1 base from J, with 12 bases between. The CDR3 DNA follows: TGTGCCAGCAGCTTTATAGCGGCGCTCCAAGAGACCCAGTACTTC. This codes for CASSFIAALQETQYF.